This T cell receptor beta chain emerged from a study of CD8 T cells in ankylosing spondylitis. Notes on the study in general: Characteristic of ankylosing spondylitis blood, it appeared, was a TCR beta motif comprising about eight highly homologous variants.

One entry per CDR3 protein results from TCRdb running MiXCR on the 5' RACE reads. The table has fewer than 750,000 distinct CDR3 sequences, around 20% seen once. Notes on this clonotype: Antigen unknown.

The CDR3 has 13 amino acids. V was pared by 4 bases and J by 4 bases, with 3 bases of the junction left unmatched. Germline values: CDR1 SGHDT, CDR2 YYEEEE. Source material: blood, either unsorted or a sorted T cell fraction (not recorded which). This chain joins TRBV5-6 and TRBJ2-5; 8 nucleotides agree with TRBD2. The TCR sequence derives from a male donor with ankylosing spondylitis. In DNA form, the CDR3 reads TGTGCCAGCAGCCAGACTAGCGCAGAGACCCAGTACTTC. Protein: CASSQTSAETQYF.